This TCR beta chain was recorded in a study of CD4+ T cells in melanoma. Broader study findings: Diverse differentiation states were reported for melanoma neoantigen-specific CD4+ T cells.

Only in-frame clones appear in the TCRdb table, and some are missing; sequencing was by immunoSEQ multiplex PCR. The sample lists roughly 150,000 clones, 80% to 95% seen once, with over 1.5% in the top ten. Points on this clone: Its specificity is unknown.

CDR1 is SGHAT, CDR2 FQNNGV, per germline. The CDR3 has 17 residues. J was trimmed by 2 bases and V by 6 bases; bases with no gene match: 13. The gene calls are TRBV11-2 and TRBJ1-3, with 7 nucleotides matching TRBD1. The receptor was derived from a human donor with melanoma. The DNA for the CDR3 is TGTGCCAGCAGTCTCACAAGCACAGGGGCAGCTGGAAACACCATATATTTT. This translates into CASSLTSTGAAGNTIYF.